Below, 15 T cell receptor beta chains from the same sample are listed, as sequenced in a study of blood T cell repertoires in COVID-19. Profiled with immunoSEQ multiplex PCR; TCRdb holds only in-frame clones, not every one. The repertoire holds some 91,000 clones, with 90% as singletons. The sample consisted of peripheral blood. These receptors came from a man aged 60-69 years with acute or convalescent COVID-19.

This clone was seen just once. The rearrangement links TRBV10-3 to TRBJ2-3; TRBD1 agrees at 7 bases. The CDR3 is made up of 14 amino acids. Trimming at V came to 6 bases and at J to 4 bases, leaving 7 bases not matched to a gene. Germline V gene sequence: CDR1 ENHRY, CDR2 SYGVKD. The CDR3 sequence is CAISRQGEADTQYF. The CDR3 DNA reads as TGTGCCATCAGCCGACAGGGTGAAGCAGATACGCAGTATTTT.

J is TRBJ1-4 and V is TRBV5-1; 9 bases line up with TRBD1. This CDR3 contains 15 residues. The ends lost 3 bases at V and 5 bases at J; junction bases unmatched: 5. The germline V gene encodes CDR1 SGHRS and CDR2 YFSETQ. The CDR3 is CASSSLGQGNEKLFF. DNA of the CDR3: TGCGCCAGCAGCTCTCTAGGACAGGGGAATGAAAAACTGTTTTTT.

In DNA, the CDR3 is TGTGCCTGGAGGAGAGGGACAGGGCCCGGGAAAACGGGCTACACCTTC. It yields the protein CAWRRGTGPGKTGYTF. The chain recombines TRBV30 with TRBJ1-2, with 9 bases identical to TRBD1. The V gene end was trimmed by 3 bases and the J gene end by 8 bases; junction bases not matched to a gene: 16. This CDR3 region has 16 residues. CDR1 and CDR2 from the germline V gene are GTSNPN and SVGIG (reference sequence).

CDR3 protein: CASSYGEGLGYTF. In nucleotides, the CDR3 is TGTGCCAGCAGTTACGGGGAGGGCTTGGGTTACACCTTC. The chain has TRBV6-5 and TRBJ1-2; the D is unclear. Trimming took off 2 bases at V and 11 bases at J, with 15 bases between the two ends. The CDR3 is 13 residues long. The germline gives CDR1 MNHEY, CDR2 SVGAGI.

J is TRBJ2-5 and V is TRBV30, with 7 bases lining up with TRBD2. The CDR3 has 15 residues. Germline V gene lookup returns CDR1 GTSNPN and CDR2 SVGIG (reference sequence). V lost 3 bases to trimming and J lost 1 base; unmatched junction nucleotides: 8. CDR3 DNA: TGTGCCTGGAGAGTCTCCGGGACTACCCAAGAGACCCAGTACTTC. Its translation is CAWRVSGTTQETQYF.

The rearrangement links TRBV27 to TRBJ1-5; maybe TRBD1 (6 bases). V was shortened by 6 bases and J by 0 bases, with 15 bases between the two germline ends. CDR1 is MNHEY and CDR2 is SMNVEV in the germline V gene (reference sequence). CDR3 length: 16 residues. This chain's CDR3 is CASRTTGTYSNQPQHF. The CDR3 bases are TGTGCCAGCAGGACAACAGGGACCTATAGCAATCAGCCCCAGCATTTT.

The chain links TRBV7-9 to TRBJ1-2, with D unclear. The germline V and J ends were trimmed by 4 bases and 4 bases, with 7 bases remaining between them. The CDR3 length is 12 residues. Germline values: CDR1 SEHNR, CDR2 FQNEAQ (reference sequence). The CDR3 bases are TGTGCCAGCAGCTATGACTTCTATGGCTACACCTTC. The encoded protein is CASSYDFYGYTF.

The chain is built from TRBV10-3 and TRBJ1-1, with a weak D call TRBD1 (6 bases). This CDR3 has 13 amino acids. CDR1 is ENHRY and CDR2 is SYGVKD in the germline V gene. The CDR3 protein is CGISGQLDTEAFF. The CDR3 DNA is TGTGGGATCTCCGGACAGCTGGACACTGAAGCTTTCTTT.

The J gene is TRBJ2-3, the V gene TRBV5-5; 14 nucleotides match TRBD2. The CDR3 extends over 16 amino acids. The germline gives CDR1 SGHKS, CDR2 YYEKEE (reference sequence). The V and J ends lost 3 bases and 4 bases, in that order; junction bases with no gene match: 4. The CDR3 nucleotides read TGTGCCAGCAGCTCCAGACTAGCGGGGGGGGCAGATACGCAGTATTTT. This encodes CASSSRLAGGADTQYF.

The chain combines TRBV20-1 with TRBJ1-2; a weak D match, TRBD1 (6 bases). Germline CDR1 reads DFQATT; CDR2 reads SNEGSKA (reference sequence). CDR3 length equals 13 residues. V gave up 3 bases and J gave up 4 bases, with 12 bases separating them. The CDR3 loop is CSASGRGGYGYTF. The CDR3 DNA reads TGCAGTGCTAGTGGAAGGGGGGGCTATGGCTACACCTTC.

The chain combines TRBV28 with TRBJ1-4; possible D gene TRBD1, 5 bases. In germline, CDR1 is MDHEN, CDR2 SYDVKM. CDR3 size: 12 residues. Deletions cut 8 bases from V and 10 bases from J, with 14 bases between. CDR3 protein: CASSGPGRKLFF. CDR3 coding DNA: TGTGCCAGCTCCGGCCCAGGGCGAAAACTGTTTTTT.

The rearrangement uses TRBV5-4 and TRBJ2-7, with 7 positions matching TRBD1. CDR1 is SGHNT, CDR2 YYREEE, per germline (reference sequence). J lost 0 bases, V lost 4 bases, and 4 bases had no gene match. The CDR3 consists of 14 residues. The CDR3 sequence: CASSAGGSSYEQYF. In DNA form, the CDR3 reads TGTGCCAGCAGCGCAGGGGGATCCTCCTACGAGCAGTACTTC.

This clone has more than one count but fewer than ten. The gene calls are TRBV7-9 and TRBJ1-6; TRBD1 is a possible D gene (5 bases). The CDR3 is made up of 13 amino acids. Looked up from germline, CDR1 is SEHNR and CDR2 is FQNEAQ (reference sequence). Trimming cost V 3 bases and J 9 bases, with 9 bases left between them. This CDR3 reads CASSFQGISPLHF. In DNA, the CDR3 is TGTGCCAGCAGCTTCCAGGGAATTTCACCCCTCCACTTT.

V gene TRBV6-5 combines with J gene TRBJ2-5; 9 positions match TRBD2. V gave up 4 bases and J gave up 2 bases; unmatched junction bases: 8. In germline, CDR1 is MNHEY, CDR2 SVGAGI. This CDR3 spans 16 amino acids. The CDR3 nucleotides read TGTGCCAGCAGTTTCGGACTAGCGAGCCTACAAGAGACCCAGTACTTC. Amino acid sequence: CASSFGLASLQETQYF.

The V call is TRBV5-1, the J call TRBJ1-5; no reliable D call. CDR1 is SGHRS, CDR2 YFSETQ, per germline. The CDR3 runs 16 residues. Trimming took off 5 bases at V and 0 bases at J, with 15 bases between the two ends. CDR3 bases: TGCGCCAGCAGTCCTGGACTTACCGATAGCAATCAGCCCCAGCATTTT. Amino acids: CASSPGLTDSNQPQHF.